This T cell receptor (beta chain) was documented in a study of blood T cell repertoires in COVID-19. The CDR3 is 15 residues long. Germline values: CDR1 SGHTA, CDR2 FQGTGA. V dropped 1 base and J dropped 2 bases, with 9 bases sitting between them. Here immunoSEQ multiplex PCR was the method, and the copy in TCRdb shows in-frame clones only, minus some. Of 65,000 to 70,000 clones in the sample, more than 85% were seen once. The chain links TRBV7-3 to TRBJ2-1; tentatively, D is TRBD2 (5 bases). The source material was peripheral blood. The TCR comes from a human donor with active COVID-19. The donor label of this sample is uncertain. The chain's CDR3 is CASSLSGSAYNEQFF. DNA of the CDR3: TGTGCCAGCAGCTTAAGCGGGTCCGCCTACAATGAGCAGTTCTTC.